The 26 T cell receptor beta chains in this list originate from one sample, sequenced in a study of T cell responses to AZD1222 COVID-19 vaccine. TCRdb's table, derived via immunoSEQ multiplex PCR, lists solely in-frame clones and lacks some. The sample yields some 100,000 clones, about 94% seen once. The sample here was peripheral blood, taken 28 days after the second AZD1222 dose. The source is an adult who received the AZD1222 COVID-19 vaccine.

V is TRBV29-1 and J is TRBJ2-1; TRBD2 agrees at 8 bases. The CDR3 consists of 16 residues. The V segment lost 0 bases and the J segment 4 bases; nucleotides outside the gene matches: 8. The germline V gene has CDR1 SQVTM and CDR2 ANQGSEA. This CDR3 reads CSVEDTLAGTYNEQFF. In nucleotides, the CDR3 is TGCAGCGTTGAAGATACCTTAGCGGGGACATACAATGAGCAGTTCTTC.

The chain couples TRBV11-2 to TRBJ1-6; no clear D gene. Trimming removed 2 bases from V and 6 bases from J, with 2 bases in between. There are 12 residues in the CDR3. Germline CDR1 SGHAT, CDR2 FQNNGV. CDR3 protein: CASSLTNSPLHF. The CDR3 DNA is TGTGCCAGCAGCTTAACTAATTCACCCCTCCACTTT.

A single count supports this clone. This chain uses TRBV28 with TRBJ1-2; perhaps TRBD1 as D (6 bases). The CDR3 is 19 residues long. Deletions cut 6 bases from V and 0 bases from J, with 26 bases between. Germline V gene sequence: CDR1 MDHEN, CDR2 SYDVKM. In DNA form, the CDR3 reads TGTGCCAGCAGCCCCCTTTGGGTTATACAGGGATTCACTAACTATGGCTACACCTTC. It codes for CASSPLWVIQGFTNYGYTF.

The chain links TRBV18 to TRBJ1-4; TRBD1 agrees at 8 bases. Per germline, CDR1 KGHSH and CDR2 LQKENI. This CDR3 contains 13 residues. V shed 6 bases and J 8 bases; nucleotides not matched to a gene: 5. The CDR3 bases are TGTGCCAGCTCGACAGGGGTTGGAGAAAAACTGTTTTTT. It specifies CASSTGVGEKLFF.

The chain is built from TRBV9 and TRBJ1-1; D perhaps matches TRBD1 (6 bases). The CDR3 sequence is 14 residues long. Germline V gene sequence: CDR1 SGDLS, CDR2 YYNGEE. V gave up 4 bases and J gave up 4 bases, with 14 bases separating them. CDR3 sequence: CASSYQGGFTEAFF. The CDR3 bases are TGTGCCAGCAGCTATCAAGGGGGATTCACTGAAGCTTTCTTT.

The gene calls are TRBV7-9 and TRBJ2-7; D not certain. V was cut by 6 bases and J by 0 bases, with 12 bases left in between. Germline V gene sequence: CDR1 SEHNR, CDR2 FQNEAQ (reference sequence). CDR3 length: 14 residues. CDR3 bases: TGTGCCAGCAGTTCAGGTGGATCCTCCTACGAGCAGTACTTC. It specifies CASSSGGSSYEQYF.

The chain is built from TRBV5-1 and TRBJ2-2, with D maybe TRBD2 (5 bases). Trimming cost V 7 bases and J 6 bases, with 10 bases left between them. The CDR3 has 12 residues. In germline, CDR1 is SGHRS, CDR2 YFSETQ. Written as DNA, the CDR3 is TGCGCCAGCCACTACGGGGCCGGGGAGCTGTTTTTT. Its translation is CASHYGAGELFF.

The chain has TRBV2 and TRBJ1-1, with D possibly matching TRBD1 (5 bases). CDR3 length: 12 amino acids. V lost 6 bases and J lost 3, with 8 bases in between. Per germline, CDR1 SNHLY and CDR2 FYNNEI. CDR3 nucleotides: TGTGCCAGCAGGGGACTGGACACTGAAGCTTTCTTT. Translation gives CASRGLDTEAFF.

This clone has only a few counts. The chain employs TRBV25-1 and TRBJ2-1, with 10 bases lining up with TRBD1. The CDR3 is made up of 17 amino acids. Per the germline V gene, CDR1 is MGHDK and CDR2 is SYGVNS. Trimming at V came to 4 bases and at J to 5 bases, leaving 11 bases not matched to a gene. This CDR3 reads CASSANPGQGWNNEQFF. Here the CDR3 DNA reads TGTGCCAGCAGTGCCAACCCGGGACAGGGGTGGAACAATGAGCAGTTCTTC.

This chain uses TRBV18 with TRBJ2-1, with 7 bases aligning to TRBD1. The CDR3 is 13 residues long. J was trimmed by 9 bases and V by 0 bases; bases with no gene match: 2. CDR1 is KGHSH, CDR2 LQKENI, per germline. CDR3 DNA sequence: TGTGCCAGCTCACCACCAAACAGGGGTGAGCAGTTCTTC. Translated: CASSPPNRGEQFF. Drawing the rest from reference TRBV18 and TRBJ2-1, the complete variable domain is NAGVMQNPRHLVRRRGQEARLRCSPMKGHSHVYWYRQLPEEGLKFMVYLQKENIIDESGMPKERFSAEFPKEGPSILRIQQVVRGDSAAYFCASSPPNRGEQFFGPGTRLTVL.

This clone was recorded once. This chain joins TRBV5-1 and TRBJ1-3, with a tentative D call TRBD1 (5 bases). Looked up from germline, CDR1 is SGHRS and CDR2 is YFSETQ. Between the trimmed V and J ends, which lost 9 bases and 0 bases, there was a span of 13 bases. The CDR3 is made up of 14 amino acids. CDR3 amino acids: CATGDGNSGNTIYF. In DNA, the CDR3 is TGCGCCACCGGGGACGGAAACTCTGGAAACACCATATATTTT.

The rearrangement uses TRBV3-1 (or the pseudogene TRBV3-2) and TRBJ2-5; possible D gene TRBD2, 6 bases. CDR1 and CDR2 from the germline V gene are LGHDT and YNNKEL (reference sequence). This CDR3 is 12 amino acids long. V dropped 8 bases and J dropped 0 bases, with 7 bases sitting between them. The CDR3 here is CASRTNQETQYF. DNA for the CDR3: TGTGCCAGCCGGACTAACCAAGAGACCCAGTACTTC.

The V gene is TRBV29-1, the J gene TRBJ1-2, with 8 nucleotides matching TRBD1. The CDR3 totals 13 residues. CDR1 is SQVTM, CDR2 ANQGSEA, per germline. V dropped 6 bases and J dropped 4; count of bases not matched to a gene: 7. The CDR3 nucleotides are TGCAGCGTAGAGACAGGGGCGCGCTATGGCTACACCTTC. Translating it yields CSVETGARYGYTF.

V is TRBV7-8 and J is TRBJ2-3, with 7 positions matching TRBD2. The CDR3 is 17 amino acids. Per germline, CDR1 SGHVS and CDR2 FQNEAQ. V lost 4 bases, J lost 8 bases, and 18 bases stayed unmatched. The DNA for the CDR3 is TGTGCCAGCAGCTCCAAAGGACTAGTGCCGTCCCCCGGTACGCAGTATTTT. As protein: CASSSKGLVPSPGTQYF.

The V and J genes are TRBV28 and TRBJ1-2; 7 bases fit TRBD1. With 4 bases clipped from V and 2 bases from J, the junction kept 7 bases outside the gene matches. CDR3 length: 15 amino acids. CDR1 is MDHEN, CDR2 SYDVKM, per germline. Here the CDR3 reads CASSYPGQRNYGYTF. The CDR3 bases are TGTGCCAGCAGTTACCCGGGACAGAGAAACTATGGCTACACCTTC.

DNA of the CDR3: TGTGCCAGCAGCGTATTAGGGACTAGCACAGATACGCAGTATTTT. Protein: CASSVLGTSTDTQYF. The chain has TRBV9 and TRBJ2-3, with a weak D call TRBD2 (6 bases). Germline CDR1 is SGDLS and CDR2 is YYNGEE. The CDR3 is 15 amino acids. Trimming took 1 base from V and 0 from J, leaving 9 bases between them.

On this clone: This CDR3 is also generated by other DNA sequences in the sample. The chain carries TRBV7-2 and TRBJ1-1; D is unresolved. This CDR3 contains 13 residues. Germline V gives CDR1 SGHTA, CDR2 FQGNSA. Trimming stripped 5 bases from V and 3 bases from J, with 10 bases between. CDR3 nucleotide sequence: TGTGCCAGCAGCAGGAGGGCGGACACTGAAGCTTTCTTT. Amino acids: CASSRRADTEAFF.

The gene calls are TRBV12-3 or TRBV12-4 and TRBJ1-2, with D perhaps TRBD1 (5 bases). Trimming cost V 6 bases and J 7 bases, with 15 bases left between them. The CDR3 spans 13 residues. The CDR3 region has the DNA TGTGCCAGCAGCCCCAGGGCGTTAGGTGGCTACACCTTC. Translated: CASSPRALGGYTF.

The chain combines TRBV7-9 with TRBJ1-1; D is perhaps TRBD1 (5 bases). Germline V gene data show CDR1 as SEHNR and CDR2 as FQNEAQ (reference sequence). Between the trimmed V and J ends, which lost 4 bases and 4 bases, there was a span of 16 bases. The CDR3 extends over 15 amino acids. This CDR3 is CASSSGPVGGTEAFF. The CDR3 coding sequence is TGTGCCAGCAGCTCGGGACCCGTCGGGGGCACTGAAGCTTTCTTT.

The genes are TRBV5-1 and TRBJ1-1, with a possible D match to TRBD1 (5 bases). This CDR3 spans 14 amino acids. The germline V and J ends were trimmed by 4 bases and 1 base, with 11 bases remaining between them. Germline CDR1 is SGHRS and CDR2 is YFSETQ. In DNA form, the CDR3 reads TGCGCCAGCAGCGGGGGTACAGCGAACACTGAAGCTTTCTTT. This codes for CASSGGTANTEAFF.

This chain's CDR3 is CASSLELSGDIQYF. The CDR3 coding sequence is TGCGCCAGCAGCTTGGAATTATCGGGTGACATTCAGTACTTC. The chain combines TRBV5-1 with TRBJ2-4; D remains ambiguous. The germline gives CDR1 SGHRS, CDR2 YFSETQ. V lost 0 bases, J lost 8 bases, and 12 bases lay in between. The CDR3 length is 14 residues.

This clone came up a few times. The rearrangement links TRBV9 to TRBJ1-3; D may be TRBD1 (5 bases). The CDR3 has 15 amino acids. Trimming cost V 4 bases and J 4 bases, with 15 bases left between them. The V gene's germline CDR1 is SGDLS and CDR2 YYNGEE. CDR3 sequence: CASSNPRGEGNTIYF. The CDR3 bases are TGTGCCAGCAGCAATCCGCGGGGCGAGGGAAACACCATATATTTT.

The chain recombines TRBV4-1 with TRBJ2-7, with D possibly being TRBD2 (6 bases). The CDR3 is 19 amino acids. V was trimmed by 0 bases and J by 0 bases, leaving 21 bases between them. From germline, CDR1 is MGHRA and CDR2 YSYEKL. The CDR3 protein is CASSQDSEGAKGSSYEQYF. The CDR3, as DNA: TGCGCCAGCAGCCAAGATTCGGAGGGAGCGAAGGGGTCCTCCTACGAGCAGTACTTC.

This sequence joins TRBV28 and TRBJ1-4; D might be TRBD1 (6 bases). CDR3 size: 16 residues. Trimming shortened V by 5 bases and J by 3 bases, and 16 bases separated the two germline ends. CDR1 and CDR2 (germline): MDHEN, SYDVKM. CDR3 bases: TGTGCCAGCAGTAGTTATACCAGGGGATCTAATGAAAAACTGTTTTTT. Its protein product is CASSSYTRGSNEKLFF. Looking up the rest from reference TRBV28 and TRBJ1-4 gives the full variable domain: DVKVTQSSRYLVKRTGEKVFLECVQDMDHENMFWYRQDPGLGLRLIYFSYDVKMKEKGDIPEGYSVSREKKERFSLILESASTNQTSMYLCASSSYTRGSNEKLFFGSGTQLSVL.

This sequence joins TRBV5-6 and TRBJ1-1; possible D gene TRBD1, 6 bases. CDR1 and CDR2 (germline): SGHDT, YYEEEE. V dropped 3 bases and J dropped 7 bases, with 19 bases sitting between them. The CDR3 covers 15 residues. The chain's CDR3 is CASSYGVGGVVEAFF. The DNA for the CDR3 is TGTGCCAGCAGCTACGGGGTGGGGGGCGTAGTTGAAGCTTTCTTT.

The rearrangement uses TRBV5-4 and TRBJ2-2, with 10 bases lining up with TRBD1. This CDR3 has 18 amino acids. V dropped 1 base and J dropped 4; count of bases not matched to a gene: 10. CDR1 SGHNT and CDR2 YYREEE come from the germline V gene (reference sequence). The CDR3 DNA reads TGTGCCAGCAGCTTGCCTGTATGGGACAGGGGAGGCACCGGGGAGCTGTTTTTT. As protein: CASSLPVWDRGGTGELFF.